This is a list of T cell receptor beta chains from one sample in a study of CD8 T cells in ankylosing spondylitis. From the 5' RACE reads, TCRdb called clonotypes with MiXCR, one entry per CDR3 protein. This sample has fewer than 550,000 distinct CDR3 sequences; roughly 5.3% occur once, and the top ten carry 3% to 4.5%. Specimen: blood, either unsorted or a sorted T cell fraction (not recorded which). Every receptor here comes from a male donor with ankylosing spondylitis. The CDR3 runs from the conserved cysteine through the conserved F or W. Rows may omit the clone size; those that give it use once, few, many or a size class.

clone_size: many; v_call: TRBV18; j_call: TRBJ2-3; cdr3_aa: CASSPNGADLSTDTQYF
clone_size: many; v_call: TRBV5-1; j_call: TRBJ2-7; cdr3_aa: CASSHPYPGQGTYEQYF
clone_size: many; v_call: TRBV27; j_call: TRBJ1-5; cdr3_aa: CASSLSPTGNQPQHF
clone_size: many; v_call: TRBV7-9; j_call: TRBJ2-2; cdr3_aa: CASSFLRARAGELFF
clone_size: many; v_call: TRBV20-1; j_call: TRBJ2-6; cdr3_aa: CSARRGSGANVLTF
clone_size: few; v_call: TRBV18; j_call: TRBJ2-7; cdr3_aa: CASSQPGGFEQYF
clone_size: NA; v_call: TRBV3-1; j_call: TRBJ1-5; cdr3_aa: CASSPQGGTEFNQPQHF
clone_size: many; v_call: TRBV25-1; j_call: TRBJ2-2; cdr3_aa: CASERGTGELFF
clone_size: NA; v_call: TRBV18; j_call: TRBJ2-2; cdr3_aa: CASSPSGYTGELFF
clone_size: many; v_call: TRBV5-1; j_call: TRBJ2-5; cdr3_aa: CASGYTGVAETQYF
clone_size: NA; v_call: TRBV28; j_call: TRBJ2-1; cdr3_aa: CASLAAGPRNEQFF
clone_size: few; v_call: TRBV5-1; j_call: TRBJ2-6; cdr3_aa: CASSLAARKLLNFNVLTF
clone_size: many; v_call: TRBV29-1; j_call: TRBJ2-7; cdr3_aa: CSVEGTGDYEQYF
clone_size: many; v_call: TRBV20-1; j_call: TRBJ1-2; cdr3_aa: CSARDSRLNYGYTF
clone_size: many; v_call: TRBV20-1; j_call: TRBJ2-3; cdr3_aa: CSAREASTDTQYF
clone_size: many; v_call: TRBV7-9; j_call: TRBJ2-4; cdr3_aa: CASSVGGNIQYF
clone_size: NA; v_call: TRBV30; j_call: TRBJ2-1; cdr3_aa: CAWSEGPSKYNEQFF
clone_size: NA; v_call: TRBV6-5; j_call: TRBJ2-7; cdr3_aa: CASSSSLAGESYEQYF
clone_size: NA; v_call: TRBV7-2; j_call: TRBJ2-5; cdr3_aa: CASTFDRGRWETQYF
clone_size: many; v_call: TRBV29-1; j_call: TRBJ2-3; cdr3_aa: CSVGRRTDTQYF
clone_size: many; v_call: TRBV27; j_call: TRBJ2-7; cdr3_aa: CASSPLAGSFYEQYF
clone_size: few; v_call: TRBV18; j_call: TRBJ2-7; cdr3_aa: CASSPQRDRGVYEQYF
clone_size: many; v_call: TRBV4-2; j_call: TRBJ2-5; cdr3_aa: CASSQDPAEETQYF
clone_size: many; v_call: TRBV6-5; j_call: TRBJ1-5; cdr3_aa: CASSYSGQLNQPQHF
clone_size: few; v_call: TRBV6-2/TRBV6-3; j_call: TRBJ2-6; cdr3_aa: CASSYAGTGANVLTF
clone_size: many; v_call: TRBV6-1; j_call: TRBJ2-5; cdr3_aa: CASRDRVSETQYF
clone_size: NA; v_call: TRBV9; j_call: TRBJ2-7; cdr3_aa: CASSVADVAYEQYF
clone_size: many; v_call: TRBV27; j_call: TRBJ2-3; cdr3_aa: CASSPLAGRVDTQYF
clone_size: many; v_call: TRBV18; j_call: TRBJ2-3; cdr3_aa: CASSPRSRPTDTQYF
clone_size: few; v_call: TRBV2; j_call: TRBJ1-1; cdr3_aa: CATHQMTNTEAFF
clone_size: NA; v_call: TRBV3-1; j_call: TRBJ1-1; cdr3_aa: CATTQDDQGYDTEAFF
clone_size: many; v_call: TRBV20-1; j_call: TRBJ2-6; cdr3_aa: CSAELVSGANVLTF
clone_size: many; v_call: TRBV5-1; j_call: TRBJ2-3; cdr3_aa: CASSPTPAASTDTQYF
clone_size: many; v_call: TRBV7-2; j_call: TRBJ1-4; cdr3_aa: CASSLGPGGTNEKLFF
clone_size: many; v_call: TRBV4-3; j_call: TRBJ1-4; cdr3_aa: CASSLLTGITNEKLFF
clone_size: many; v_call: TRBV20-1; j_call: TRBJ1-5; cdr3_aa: CSARFGPEPQHF
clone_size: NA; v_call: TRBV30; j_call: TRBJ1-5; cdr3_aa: CAWSIQGPQHF
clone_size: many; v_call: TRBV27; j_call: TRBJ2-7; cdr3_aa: CASRGDGGYEQYF
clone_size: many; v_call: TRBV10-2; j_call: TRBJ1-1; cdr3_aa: CASRIPTVNTEAFF
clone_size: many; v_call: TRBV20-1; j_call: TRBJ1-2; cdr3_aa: CSARDFQNPNYGYTF
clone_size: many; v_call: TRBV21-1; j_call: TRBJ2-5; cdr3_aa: CASSKIAKVCRDLDETQYF
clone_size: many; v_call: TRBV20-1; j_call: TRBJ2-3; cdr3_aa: CSAREGTDTQYF
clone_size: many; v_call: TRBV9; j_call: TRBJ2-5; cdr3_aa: CASSVVGTVEETQYF
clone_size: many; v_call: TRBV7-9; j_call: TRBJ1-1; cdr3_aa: CASSLATGVTEAFF
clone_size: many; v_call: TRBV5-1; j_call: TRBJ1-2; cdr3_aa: CASSLDGNGYTF
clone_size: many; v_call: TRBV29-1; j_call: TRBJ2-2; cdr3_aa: CSVIAGRNTGELFF
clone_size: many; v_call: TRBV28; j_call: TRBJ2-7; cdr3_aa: CASSSLPGLAGGFYEQYF
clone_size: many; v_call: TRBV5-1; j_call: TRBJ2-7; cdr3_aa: CASSLRTGSSYEQYF
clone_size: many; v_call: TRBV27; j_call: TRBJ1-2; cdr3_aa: CASSFSPTTGYTF
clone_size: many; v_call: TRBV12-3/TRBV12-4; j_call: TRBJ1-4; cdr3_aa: CASSPRGGEKLFF
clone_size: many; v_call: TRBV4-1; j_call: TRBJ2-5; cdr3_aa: CASSLRDKSQETQYF